This TCR beta chain was obtained from a study of early T cells in non-severe SARS-CoV-2 infection. Study overall: Sequencing of unsorted whole blood was done on bulk RNA, leaving chains unpaired.

Germline values: CDR1 SGHAT, CDR2 FQDESV (reference sequence). CDR3 length: 14 residues. As to this clonotype: A much larger clone is a single base away; this may be a read error.

Individual cDNA molecules carried attached unique molecular identifiers. TCRdb itself ran the 5' RACE reads through MiXCR, one entry per CDR3 protein. This sample has about 33,000 distinct CDR3 sequences, with 5.5% to 7% found just once. The V gene is TRBV11-1, the J gene TRBJ2-7; possibly TRBD1 for D (5 bases). Material: whole blood. The sequence derives from an adult who was a healthcare worker with PCR-confirmed SARS-CoV-2 infection or an uninfected control (not recorded which). CDR3 in amino acids: CASNLNFDSYEQYF. CDR3 sequence (DNA): TGTGCCAGCAACTTAAACTTCGACAGCTACGAGCAGTACTTC.